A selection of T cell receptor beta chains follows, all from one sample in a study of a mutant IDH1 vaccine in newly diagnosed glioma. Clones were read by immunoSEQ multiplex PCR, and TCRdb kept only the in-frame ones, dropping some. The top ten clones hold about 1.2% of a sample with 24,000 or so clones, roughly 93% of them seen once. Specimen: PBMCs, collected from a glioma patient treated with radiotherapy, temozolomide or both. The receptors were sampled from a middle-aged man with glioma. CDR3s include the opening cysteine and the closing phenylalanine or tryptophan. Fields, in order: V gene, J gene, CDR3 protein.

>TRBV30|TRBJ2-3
CAWSVKFGQSTSTDTQYF
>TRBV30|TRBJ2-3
CAWSTRRADTQYF
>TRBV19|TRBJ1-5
CASRIGGYQPQHF
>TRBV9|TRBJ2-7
CASSGNSYEQYF
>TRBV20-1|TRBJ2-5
CSAGQETQYF
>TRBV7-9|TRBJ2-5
CASSPRDRGQETQYF
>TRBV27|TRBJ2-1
CASSFTLRSSYNEQFF
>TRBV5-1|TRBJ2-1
CASSLRIDYNEQFF
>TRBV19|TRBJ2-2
CASSPGLPQPGELFF
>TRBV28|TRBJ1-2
CASKQDLGYTF
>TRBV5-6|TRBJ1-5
CASSLAGFNQPQHF
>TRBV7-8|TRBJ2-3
CASSMRGTDTQYF
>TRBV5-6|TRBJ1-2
CASSVQGLEGYTF
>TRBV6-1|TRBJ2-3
CASTWTSNNRDTQYF
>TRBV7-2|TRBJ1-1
CASSLWGGDTEAFF
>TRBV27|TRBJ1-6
CASTPGLAGGGRNSPLHF
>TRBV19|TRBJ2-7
CASSSLPSYEQYF
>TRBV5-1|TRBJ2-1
CASRLTGTGVNEQFF
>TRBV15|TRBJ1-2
CATSRPGLNYGYTF
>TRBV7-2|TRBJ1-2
CASSLLDRGYGYTF
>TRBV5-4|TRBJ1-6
CASSLDGHVENSPLHF
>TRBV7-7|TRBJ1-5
CASSLTGQPQHF
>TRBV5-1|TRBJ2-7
CASSFSLTGGSDEQYF
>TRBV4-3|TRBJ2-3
CASSQDPTGTDTQYF
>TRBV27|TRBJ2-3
CASSLIAASTDTQYF
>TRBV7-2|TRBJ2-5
CASSSTGVGETQYF
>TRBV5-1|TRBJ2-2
CASSSPRANTGELFF
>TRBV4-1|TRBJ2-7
CASSQATSGTYEQYF
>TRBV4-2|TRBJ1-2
CASSQERALNYGYTF
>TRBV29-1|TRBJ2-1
CSVEARQGVSAYNEQFF
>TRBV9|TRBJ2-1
CASSVGAGAYNEQFF
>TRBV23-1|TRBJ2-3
CASSQLRLVDHTDTQYF
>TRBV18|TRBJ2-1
CASSPSGIPNEQFF
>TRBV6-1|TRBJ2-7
CASSVGVPQATYEQYF
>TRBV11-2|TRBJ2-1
CASSSRLAGGVVRNEQFF
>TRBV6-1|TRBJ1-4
CASSERAGEKLFF
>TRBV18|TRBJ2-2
CASSPPGLVNTGELFF
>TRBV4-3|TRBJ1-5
CASSQGWQGDQPQHF
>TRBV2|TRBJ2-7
CASSEREVYEQYF
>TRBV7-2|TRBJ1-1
CASSPGGPMNTEAFF
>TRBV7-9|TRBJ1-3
CASSLGHHKGNTIYF
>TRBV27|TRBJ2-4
CASSLYEEAKNIQYF
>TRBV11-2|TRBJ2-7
CASSLVGGGPYEQYF
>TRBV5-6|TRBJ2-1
CASSLELAGGPRSEQFF
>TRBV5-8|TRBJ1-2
CASSLTRAGYTF
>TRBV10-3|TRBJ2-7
CAISETRDPQYEQYF
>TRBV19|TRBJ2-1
CASSREQRVGLDEQFF
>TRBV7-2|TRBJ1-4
CASRAPGGPNEKLFF
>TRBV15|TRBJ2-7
CATSVGQDYEQYF
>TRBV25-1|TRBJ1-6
CASSEGKAPLHF
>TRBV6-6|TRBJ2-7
CASSYSMVDSYEQYF
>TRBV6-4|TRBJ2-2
CASSLSGDTGELFF
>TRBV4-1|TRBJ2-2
CASSQGQGETGELFF
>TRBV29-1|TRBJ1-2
CSAVTQGSEGYTF
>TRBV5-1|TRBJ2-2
CASSLEGRSIGELFF
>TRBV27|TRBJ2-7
CASGSGTGLYEQYF
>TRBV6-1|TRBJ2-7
CASIIEGVPSYEQYF